The 8 T cell receptor beta chains below all came from one sample that was sequenced in a study of blood T cell repertoires in COVID-19. Assay used: immunoSEQ multiplex PCR; TCRdb lists only in-frame clones, some missing. The data contain around 190,000 clones, 80% to 90% of them singletons. Sequenced material: peripheral blood. The origin of the receptors is a man in his forties or fifties with active or convalescent COVID-19.

The chain links TRBV7-2 to TRBJ1-6; TRBD1 matches 7 bases. This CDR3 contains 15 residues. J gave up 6 bases and V 5 bases, and 7 bases lay outside the gene matches. CDR1 and CDR2 from the germline V gene are SGHTA and FQGNSA. CDR3 in DNA: TGTGCCAGCAGCCCTTGGGGGACAGTTAATTCACCCCTCCACTTT. Its translation is CASSPWGTVNSPLHF.

This rearrangement joins TRBV27 to TRBJ2-3; maybe TRBD2 (5 bases). This CDR3 spans 15 amino acids. Between the trimmed V and J ends, which lost 7 bases and 0 bases, there was a span of 14 bases. The germline gives CDR1 MNHEY, CDR2 SMNVEV (reference sequence). The CDR3 DNA reads as TGTGCCAGCAACGGGGTAGGGTTGAGCACAGATACGCAGTATTTT. This translates into CASNGVGLSTDTQYF.

V is TRBV12-5 and J is TRBJ2-1; no clear D. The germline V and J ends were trimmed by 6 bases and 6 bases, with 6 bases remaining between them. This CDR3 comprises 11 residues. Germline CDR1 and CDR2: LGHNT and FRNRAP. CDR3 loop: CASGFSNEQFF. The CDR3 coding sequence is TGTGCTAGTGGCTTCTCCAATGAGCAGTTCTTC.

This clone was seen a few times. The chain carries TRBV5-1 and TRBJ1-4; D may be TRBD1 (5 bases). CDR1 is SGHRS, CDR2 YFSETQ, per germline. Trimming stripped 0 bases from V and 6 bases from J, with 9 bases between. This CDR3 spans 14 amino acids. The CDR3 bases are TGCGCCAGCAGCTTGGTGCCGGGGGATGAAAAACTGTTTTTT. Translated, it gives CASSLVPGDEKLFF.

This clone occurred a few times. The V gene is TRBV7-2, the J gene TRBJ1-2; D is possibly TRBD1 (6 bases). Between the trimmed V and J ends, which lost 2 bases and 0 bases, there was a span of 13 bases. Germline loops: CDR1 SGHTA, CDR2 FQGNSA. There are 16 residues in the CDR3. The DNA of the CDR3 is TGTGCCAGCAGCTTAAAGCCAGGGGAAACTAACTATGGCTACACCTTC. It is translated as CASSLKPGETNYGYTF.

The J gene is TRBJ2-5, the V gene TRBV6-4, with 9 bases matching TRBD1. The trim removed 3 bases at V and 4 bases at J, leaving 3 bases unmatched. The CDR3 runs to 14 residues. Looked up from germline, CDR1 is MRHNA and CDR2 is SNTAGT. The CDR3, as DNA: TGTGCCAGCAGTGAGTGGGGACAGGGAGAGACCCAGTACTTC. As protein: CASSEWGQGETQYF.

DNA for the CDR3: TGTGCCTGGAGTGGCCTAGTCTATGGCTACACCTTC. It yields the protein CAWSGLVYGYTF. J is TRBJ1-2 and V is TRBV30; D is ambiguous. CDR3 size: 12 residues. V lost 1 base to trimming and J lost 4 bases, with 7 bases between them. The V gene's germline CDR1 is GTSNPN and CDR2 SVGIG (reference sequence).

This clone was found a few times. The genes are TRBV19 and TRBJ1-2; a weak D match, TRBD1 (5 bases). Germline V gene sequence: CDR1 LNHDA, CDR2 SQIVND (reference sequence). The V and J ends lost 6 bases and 3 bases respectively, with 17 bases between them. This CDR3 is built from 15 residues. The CDR3 here is CASSSPGQFHYGYTF. The CDR3 region has the DNA TGTGCCAGTAGCTCCCCAGGACAATTCCACTATGGCTACACCTTC.